These T cell receptor beta chains were read from a single sample in a study of cytomegalovirus exposure and HLA in healthy donors. Produced via immunoSEQ multiplex PCR; TCRdb's table is partial and in-frame only. The table shows some 200,000 clones, with about 89% occurring only once. The sequencing sample was made of PBMCs. The origin of the receptors is a woman between 18 and 30 years old in good health and CMV-seronegative. Each CDR3 is given with its conserved first and last residue. The order of the fields is J gene, clone size, D gene, V gene, CDR3 protein, CDR3 DNA. The D gene is left open where the match is weak. Size tells how often a clone was seen (once, few, many) or the class of an expanded clone, and some rows leave it out.

j_call: TRBJ2-5
clone_size: NA
d_call: TRBD1
v_call: TRBV7-9
cdr3_aa: CASSPETGSVETQYF
cdr3_nt: TGTGCCAGCAGCCCCGAGACAGGGAGTGTAGAGACCCAGTACTTC

j_call: TRBJ1-3
clone_size: NA
d_call: NA
v_call: TRBV7-9
cdr3_aa: CASSSNSGSGNTIYF
cdr3_nt: TGTGCCAGCAGCTCAAACAGCGGCTCTGGAAACACCATATATTTT

j_call: TRBJ2-1
clone_size: NA
d_call: NA
v_call: TRBV25-1
cdr3_aa: CASSESPSDEQFF
cdr3_nt: TGTGCCAGCAGTGAATCCCCCAGTGATGAGCAGTTCTTC

j_call: TRBJ1-1
clone_size: NA
d_call: TRBD1
v_call: TRBV6-1
cdr3_aa: CASSPGQGANEAFF
cdr3_nt: TGTGCCAGCAGTCCTGGACAGGGGGCGAACGAAGCTTTCTTT

j_call: TRBJ2-2
clone_size: NA
d_call: NA
v_call: TRBV7-9
cdr3_aa: CASSSNRVYLTGELFF
cdr3_nt: TGTGCCAGCAGCTCAAACAGGGTATATCTCACCGGGGAGCTGTTTTTT

j_call: TRBJ1-1
clone_size: once
d_call: NA
v_call: TRBV7-8
cdr3_aa: CASSLVVRTALNTEAFF
cdr3_nt: TGTGCCAGCAGCTTAGTAGTCCGGACAGCCTTGAACACTGAAGCTTTCTTT

j_call: TRBJ2-3
clone_size: NA
d_call: TRBD1
v_call: TRBV19
cdr3_aa: CASSIAFTGGELLTDTQYF
cdr3_nt: TGTGCCAGTAGTATAGCGTTCACAGGGGGCGAGTTATTAACAGATACGCAGTATTTT

j_call: TRBJ1-1
clone_size: NA
d_call: NA
v_call: TRBV11-2
cdr3_aa: CASSLERGQNTEAFF
cdr3_nt: TGTGCCAGCAGCTTAGAGCGGGGGCAGAACACTGAAGCTTTCTTT

j_call: TRBJ2-7
clone_size: NA
d_call: NA
v_call: TRBV11-1
cdr3_aa: CASSSLGRSSYEQYF
cdr3_nt: TGTGCCAGCAGCTCCCTAGGTCGTAGCTCCTACGAGCAGTACTTC

j_call: TRBJ2-7
clone_size: NA
d_call: TRBD2
v_call: TRBV4-1
cdr3_aa: CASRLTSGGYEQYF
cdr3_nt: TGCGCCAGCAGGTTGACTAGCGGGGGATACGAGCAGTACTTC

j_call: TRBJ2-1
clone_size: NA
d_call: NA
v_call: TRBV5-1
cdr3_aa: CASSEPGNNEQFF
cdr3_nt: TGCGCCAGCAGCGAACCGGGGAACAATGAGCAGTTCTTC

j_call: TRBJ2-7
clone_size: NA
d_call: TRBD1
v_call: TRBV19
cdr3_aa: CASSRTGNNYEQYF
cdr3_nt: TGTGCCAGTAGTAGGACAGGGAATAACTACGAGCAGTACTTC

j_call: TRBJ2-1
clone_size: NA
d_call: NA
v_call: TRBV7-6
cdr3_aa: CASSFSAQGSEQFF
cdr3_nt: TGTGCCAGCAGCTTTAGTGCTCAGGGCTCTGAGCAGTTCTTC

j_call: TRBJ2-5
clone_size: NA
d_call: TRBD2
v_call: TRBV4-2
cdr3_aa: CASSLRTSGGPLQETQYF
cdr3_nt: TGTGCCAGCAGCTTACGGACTAGCGGGGGGCCCCTCCAAGAGACCCAGTACTTC

j_call: TRBJ1-4
clone_size: NA
d_call: TRBD1
v_call: TRBV7-9
cdr3_aa: CASSPSAGTVGEKLFF
cdr3_nt: TGTGCCAGCAGTCCTAGCGCCGGGACAGTGGGCGAAAAACTGTTTTTT

j_call: TRBJ2-1
clone_size: NA
d_call: TRBD1
v_call: TRBV4-1
cdr3_aa: CASSQTWTGGWNEQFF
cdr3_nt: TGCGCCAGCAGCCAAACCTGGACAGGCGGATGGAATGAGCAGTTCTTC

j_call: TRBJ2-7
clone_size: once
d_call: NA
v_call: TRBV7-9
cdr3_aa: CASSSSGRALLYEQYF
cdr3_nt: TGTGCCAGCAGCTCGAGTGGGAGAGCACTTCTATACGAGCAGTACTTC

j_call: TRBJ1-3
clone_size: NA
d_call: TRBD1
v_call: TRBV5-1
cdr3_aa: CASSTDRANTIYF
cdr3_nt: TGCGCCAGCAGCACTGACAGGGCCAACACCATATATTTT

j_call: TRBJ2-1
clone_size: NA
d_call: TRBD2
v_call: TRBV18
cdr3_aa: CASSSGLAYNEQFF
cdr3_nt: TGTGCCAGCTCATCGGGACTAGCCTACAATGAGCAGTTCTTC

j_call: TRBJ1-6
clone_size: few
d_call: NA
v_call: TRBV25-1
cdr3_aa: CASSERRGSYNSPLHF
cdr3_nt: TGTGCCAGCAGTGAACGCAGAGGCTCCTATAATTCACCCCTCCACTTT

j_call: TRBJ2-2
clone_size: NA
d_call: NA
v_call: TRBV5-6
cdr3_aa: CASSFWRANTGELFF
cdr3_nt: TGTGCCAGCAGCTTCTGGAGGGCCAACACCGGGGAGCTGTTTTTT

j_call: TRBJ2-5
clone_size: once
d_call: NA
v_call: TRBV4-2
cdr3_aa: CASSQDQATPTGTQYF
cdr3_nt: TGTGCCAGCAGCCAAGATCAGGCTACCCCAACAGGGACCCAGTACTTC

j_call: TRBJ2-7
clone_size: NA
d_call: NA
v_call: TRBV5-8
cdr3_aa: CASSELREQYF
cdr3_nt: TGTGCCAGCAGCGAGCTTCGCGAGCAGTACTTC

j_call: TRBJ2-1
clone_size: NA
d_call: NA
v_call: TRBV9
cdr3_aa: CASSVGVNEQFF
cdr3_nt: TGTGCCAGCAGCGTAGGAGTCAATGAGCAGTTCTTC

j_call: TRBJ2-3
clone_size: NA
d_call: NA
v_call: TRBV4-2
cdr3_aa: CASSQDRGTDTQYF
cdr3_nt: TGTGCCAGCAGCCAAGATCGTGGCACAGATACGCAGTATTTT

j_call: TRBJ2-5
clone_size: NA
d_call: TRBD1
v_call: TRBV5-6
cdr3_aa: CASSRDRVQETQYF
cdr3_nt: TGTGCCAGCAGCCGCGACAGGGTCCAAGAGACCCAGTACTTC

j_call: TRBJ1-4
clone_size: NA
d_call: NA
v_call: TRBV7-3
cdr3_aa: CASSLQTGLPPTNEKLFF
cdr3_nt: TGTGCCAGCAGCTTACAGACCGGACTGCCACCAACTAATGAAAAACTGTTTTTT

j_call: TRBJ2-2
clone_size: few
d_call: NA
v_call: TRBV11-2
cdr3_aa: CASSLLNTGELFF
cdr3_nt: TGTGCCAGCAGCTTGTTAAACACCGGGGAGCTGTTTTTT

j_call: TRBJ2-7
clone_size: NA
d_call: NA
v_call: TRBV4-1
cdr3_aa: CASSQDRSRLAYEQYF
cdr3_nt: TGCGCCAGCAGCCAAGATCGAAGCCGTTTGGCCTACGAGCAGTACTTC

j_call: TRBJ2-7
clone_size: NA
d_call: NA
v_call: TRBV27
cdr3_aa: CASSFSGGAQYF
cdr3_nt: TGTGCCAGCAGTTTTTCTGGGGGCGCGCAGTACTTC

j_call: TRBJ2-1
clone_size: NA
d_call: NA
v_call: TRBV11-2
cdr3_aa: CASSLARRAYNEQFF
cdr3_nt: TGTGCCAGCAGCTTAGCTCGGCGGGCTTACAATGAGCAGTTCTTC

j_call: TRBJ1-2
clone_size: NA
d_call: NA
v_call: TRBV7-2
cdr3_aa: CASSLPSYGYTF
cdr3_nt: TGTGCCAGCTCCCTTCCCAGCTATGGCTACACCTTC

j_call: TRBJ1-5
clone_size: NA
d_call: NA
v_call: TRBV19
cdr3_aa: CASTGDQPQHF
cdr3_nt: TGTGCCAGTACCGGGGATCAGCCCCAGCATTTT

j_call: TRBJ2-2
clone_size: NA
d_call: NA
v_call: TRBV10-1
cdr3_aa: CASTVGGNTGELFF
cdr3_nt: TGCGCCAGCACTGTCGGGGGGAACACCGGGGAGCTGTTTTTT

j_call: TRBJ1-2
clone_size: NA
d_call: NA
v_call: TRBV6-5
cdr3_aa: CASSYAQEGGYTF
cdr3_nt: TGTGCCAGCAGTTATGCACAGGAAGGTGGCTACACCTTC

j_call: TRBJ2-3
clone_size: NA
d_call: NA
v_call: TRBV19
cdr3_aa: CASSIDQGTTFTDTQYF
cdr3_nt: TGTGCCAGTAGTATTGATCAGGGGACAACATTCACAGATACGCAGTATTTT

j_call: TRBJ2-7
clone_size: NA
d_call: NA
v_call: TRBV6-5
cdr3_aa: CASSQGSRYEQYF
cdr3_nt: TGTGCCAGCAGTCAGGGATCTAGGTACGAGCAGTACTTC

j_call: TRBJ2-1
clone_size: NA
d_call: TRBD1
v_call: TRBV11-3
cdr3_aa: CASSLGQGEQFF
cdr3_nt: TGTGCCAGCAGCTTAGGACAGGGCGAGCAGTTCTTC

j_call: TRBJ2-5
clone_size: NA
d_call: TRBD1
v_call: TRBV7-9
cdr3_aa: CASSLLRTGGETQYF
cdr3_nt: TGTGCCAGCAGCTTATTAAGGACAGGGGGCGAGACCCAGTACTTC

j_call: TRBJ2-2
clone_size: NA
d_call: TRBD2
v_call: TRBV4-3
cdr3_aa: CASSQDGVQREAGDTGELFF
cdr3_nt: TGCGCCAGCAGCCAAGATGGAGTCCAGCGGGAGGCGGGGGACACCGGGGAGCTGTTTTTT

j_call: TRBJ2-1
clone_size: NA
d_call: TRBD1
v_call: TRBV7-3
cdr3_aa: CASSLGQGGNEQFF
cdr3_nt: TGTGCCAGCAGCTTGGGACAGGGAGGCAATGAGCAGTTCTTC

j_call: TRBJ2-7
clone_size: NA
d_call: NA
v_call: TRBV11-2
cdr3_aa: CASSLIASPLTTQSGQYF
cdr3_nt: TGTGCCAGCAGCTTAATCGCGTCCCCTCTCACTACCCAAAGCGGGCAGTACTTC

j_call: TRBJ2-7
clone_size: NA
d_call: NA
v_call: TRBV6-5
cdr3_aa: CASSYRGRGEQYF
cdr3_nt: TGTGCCAGCAGTTACAGAGGTAGGGGGGAGCAGTACTTC

j_call: TRBJ1-2
clone_size: NA
d_call: NA
v_call: TRBV19
cdr3_aa: CASSPPAGIGGYTF
cdr3_nt: TGTGCCAGTAGTCCCCCGGCGGGGATAGGCGGCTACACCTTC

j_call: TRBJ1-2
clone_size: NA
d_call: TRBD1
v_call: TRBV19
cdr3_aa: CASSILRMAGDRGHRYGYTF
cdr3_nt: TGTGCCAGTAGTATTTTAAGAATGGCCGGTGACAGGGGGCATCGCTATGGCTACACCTTC

j_call: TRBJ1-4
clone_size: NA
d_call: NA
v_call: TRBV15
cdr3_aa: CATSRGQRDEKLFF
cdr3_nt: TGTGCCACCAGCAGAGGACAGCGGGATGAAAAACTGTTTTTT

j_call: TRBJ1-1
clone_size: NA
d_call: NA
v_call: TRBV2
cdr3_aa: CASSEALRVMNTEAFF
cdr3_nt: TGTGCCAGCAGTGAAGCGCTTCGAGTCATGAACACTGAAGCTTTCTTT

j_call: TRBJ1-2
clone_size: NA
d_call: NA
v_call: TRBV19
cdr3_aa: CASSIPGHRTNYGYTF
cdr3_nt: TGTGCCAGTAGTATCCCGGGACACCGAACTAACTATGGCTACACCTTC